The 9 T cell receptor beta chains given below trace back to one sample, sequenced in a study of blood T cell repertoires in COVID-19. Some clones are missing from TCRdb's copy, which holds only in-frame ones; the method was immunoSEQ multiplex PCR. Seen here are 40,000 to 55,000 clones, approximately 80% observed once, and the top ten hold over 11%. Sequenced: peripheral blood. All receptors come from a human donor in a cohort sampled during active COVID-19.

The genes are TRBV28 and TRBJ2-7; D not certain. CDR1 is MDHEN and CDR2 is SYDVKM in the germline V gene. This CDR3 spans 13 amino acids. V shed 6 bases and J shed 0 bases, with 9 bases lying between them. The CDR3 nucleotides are TGTGCCAGCAGCTCCGTCCCCTCCTACGAGCAGTACTTC. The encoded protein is CASSSVPSYEQYF.

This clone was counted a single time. CDR3 DNA sequence: TGTGCCAGTAAAGATCCAGCGGACAATGAGCAGTTCTTC. Its translation is CASKDPADNEQFF. The V and J genes are TRBV19 and TRBJ2-1; possibly TRBD2 for D (5 bases). The germline V gene has CDR1 LNHDA and CDR2 SQIVND (reference sequence). The CDR3 loop spans 13 amino acids. With 7 bases removed from V and 5 bases from J, the gap between germline ends came to 12 bases.

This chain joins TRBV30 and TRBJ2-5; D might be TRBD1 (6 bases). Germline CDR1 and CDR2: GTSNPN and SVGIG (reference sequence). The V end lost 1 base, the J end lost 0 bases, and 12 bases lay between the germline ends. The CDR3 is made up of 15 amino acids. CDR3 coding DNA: TGTGCCTGGAGTGCGGACAGAGTGTACCAAGAGACCCAGTACTTC. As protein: CAWSADRVYQETQYF.

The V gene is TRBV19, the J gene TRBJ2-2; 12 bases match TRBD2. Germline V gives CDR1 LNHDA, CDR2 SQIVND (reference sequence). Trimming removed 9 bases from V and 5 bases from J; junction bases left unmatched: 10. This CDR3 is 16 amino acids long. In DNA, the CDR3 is TGTGCCAGCCGATCCGGGACTAGCGGGTTTACCGGGGAGCTGTTTTTT. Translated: CASRSGTSGFTGELFF.

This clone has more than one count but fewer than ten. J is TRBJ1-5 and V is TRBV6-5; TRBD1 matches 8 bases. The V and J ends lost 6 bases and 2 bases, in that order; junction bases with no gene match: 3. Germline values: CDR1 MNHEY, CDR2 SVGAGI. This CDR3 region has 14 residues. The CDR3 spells CASRRTGRNQPQHF. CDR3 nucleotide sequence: TGTGCCAGCAGACGGACAGGGCGCAATCAGCCCCAGCATTTT.

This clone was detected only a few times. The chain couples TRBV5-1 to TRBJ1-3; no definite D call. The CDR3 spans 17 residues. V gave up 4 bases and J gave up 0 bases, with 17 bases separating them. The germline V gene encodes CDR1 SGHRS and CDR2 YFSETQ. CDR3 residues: CASSPDPGIASGNTIYF. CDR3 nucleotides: TGCGCCAGCAGCCCGGACCCCGGGATAGCCTCTGGAAACACCATATATTTT. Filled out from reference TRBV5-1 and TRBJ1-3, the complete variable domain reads KAGVTQTPRYLIKTRGQQVTLSCSPISGHRSVSWYQQTPGQGLQFLFEYFSETQRNKGNFPGRFSGRQFSNSRSEMNVSTLELGDSALYLCASSPDPGIASGNTIYFGEGSWLTVV.

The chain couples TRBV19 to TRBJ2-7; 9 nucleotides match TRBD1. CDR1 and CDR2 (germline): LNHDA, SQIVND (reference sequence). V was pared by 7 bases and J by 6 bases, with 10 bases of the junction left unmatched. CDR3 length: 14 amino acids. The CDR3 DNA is TGTGCCAGTAATCCCAACAAGGACAGGGGCGAGCAGTACTTC. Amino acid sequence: CASNPNKDRGEQYF.

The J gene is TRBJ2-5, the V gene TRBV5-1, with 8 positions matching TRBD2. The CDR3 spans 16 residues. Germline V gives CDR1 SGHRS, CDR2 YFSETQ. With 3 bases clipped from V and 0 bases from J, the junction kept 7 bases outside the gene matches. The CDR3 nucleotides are TGCGCCAGCAGCTGGGGGCCGCGGGAGGACCAAGAGACCCAGTACTTC. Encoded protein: CASSWGPREDQETQYF.

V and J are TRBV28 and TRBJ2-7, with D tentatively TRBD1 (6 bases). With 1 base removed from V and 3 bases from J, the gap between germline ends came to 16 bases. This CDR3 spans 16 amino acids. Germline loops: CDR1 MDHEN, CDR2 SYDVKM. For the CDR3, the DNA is TGTGCCAGCAGTTTATTCTATCTGGGCAGGGGCTACGAGCAGTACTTC. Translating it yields CASSLFYLGRGYEQYF. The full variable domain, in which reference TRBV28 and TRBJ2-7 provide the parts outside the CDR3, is DVKVTQSSRYLVKRTGEKVFLECVQDMDHENMFWYRQDPGLGLRLIYFSYDVKMKEKGDIPEGYSVSREKKERFSLILESASTNQTSMYLCASSLFYLGRGYEQYFGPGTRLTVT.